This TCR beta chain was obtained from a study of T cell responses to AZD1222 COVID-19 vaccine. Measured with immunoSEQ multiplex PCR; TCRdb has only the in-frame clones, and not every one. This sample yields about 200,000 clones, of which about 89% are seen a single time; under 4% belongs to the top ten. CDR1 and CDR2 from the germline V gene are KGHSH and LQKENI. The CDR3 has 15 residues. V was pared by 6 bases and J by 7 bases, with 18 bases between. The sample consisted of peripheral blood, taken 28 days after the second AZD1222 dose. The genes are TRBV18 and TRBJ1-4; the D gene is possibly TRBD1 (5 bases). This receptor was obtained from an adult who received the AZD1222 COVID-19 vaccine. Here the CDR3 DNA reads TGTGCCAGCTCGGAGCGGTCAGGGTCGGGTGAAAAACTGTTTTTT. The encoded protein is CASSERSGSGEKLFF.